This T cell receptor beta chain was obtained from a study of high-grade serous ovarian cancer treatment subgroups. This table comes from immunoSEQ multiplex PCR, and its TCRdb copy is limited to in-frame clones, with some not included. The repertoire holds approximately 40,000 clones, about 79% seen once, with approximately 3% in the top ten. Tumor samples were obtained before definitive surgery or chemotherapy. As regards this clone: Its antigen is undetermined.

V was trimmed by 1 base and J by 9 bases, leaving 16 bases between them. Germline V gene data show CDR1 as LNHDA and CDR2 as SQIVND (reference sequence). This CDR3 has 15 amino acids. The study, taken as a whole, reports: Without spatial data, bulk sequencing limits insight into HGSC tumor diversity. Higher neoantigen levels went with greater TCR clonal relatedness.

This chain uses TRBV19 with TRBJ2-1, with D tentatively TRBD2 (5 bases). This TCR derives from a human donor with high-grade serous ovarian cancer. Sequencing was carried out using tumor tissue. CDR3: CASSIVSAGPSEQFF. In DNA, the CDR3 is TGTGCCAGTAGTATAGTTAGCGCCGGTCCGAGTGAGCAGTTCTTC.